This T cell receptor beta chain was found in a study of CD8 T cells in ankylosing spondylitis. Findings and limits, study-wide: Previous work reported some of these motif variants in the synovial fluid and blood of reactive arthritis. The study identified a TCR beta motif of fewer than 10 highly homologous variants that appeared characteristic of ankylosing spondylitis blood. Reportedly, disease-linked clones are significantly enriched in ankylosing spondylitis patients' matched synovial fluid.

This clonotype was picked up many times. Its target is not known. Looked up from germline, CDR1 is MNHEY and CDR2 is SVGEGT. This CDR3 is built from 10 residues. V dropped 2 bases and J dropped 7 bases, with 3 bases sitting between them. Each TCR beta library was made by quantitative 5'-RACE that incorporated molecular barcodes. TCRdb re-called the 5' RACE reads with MiXCR, one entry per CDR3 protein. Of about 92,000 distinct CDR3 sequences listed, about 9.1% are singletons. The TCR was taken from a male donor with ankylosing spondylitis or in good health (not recorded which). V is TRBV6-2 or TRBV6-3 and J is TRBJ2-7; D not certain. Input material: blood, either unsorted or a sorted T cell fraction (not recorded which). The CDR3 reads CASSYLEQYF. CDR3 DNA: TGTGCCAGCAGTTACCTAGAGCAGTACTTC.